This T cell receptor (beta chain) was recorded in a study of T cell responses to AZD1222 COVID-19 vaccine. In its sample, this clone was seen a few times. Method: immunoSEQ multiplex PCR; TCRdb's copy keeps in-frame clones and lacks some. Of around 150,000 clones in the sample, 92% were seen once. The CDR3 spans 13 residues. V lost 3 bases, J lost 2 bases, and 6 bases lay in between. CDR1 and CDR2 (germline): SGHTA, FQGNSA. The chain has TRBV7-2 and TRBJ2-3; D not certain. This TCR was recovered from an adult who received the AZD1222 COVID-19 vaccine. The sequences come from peripheral blood, collected 28 days after the second AZD1222 dose. CDR3 nucleotide sequence: TGTGCCAGCAGCTTCGTCCACACAGATACGCAGTATTTT. It translates to CASSFVHTDTQYF. Using reference TRBV7-2 and TRBJ2-3 for the parts outside the CDR3, the full variable domain is GAGVSQSPSNKVTEKGKDVELRCDPISGHTALYWYRQSLGQGLEFLIYFQGNSAPDKSGLPSDRFSAERTGGSVSTLTIQRTQQEDSAVYLCASSFVHTDTQYFGPGTRLTVL.